This TCR beta chain originates from a study of regulatory T cells in long-lasting Graves disease (dated by TCRdb to 2020 to 2022). As for the study more broadly: Antithyroid drugs had been taken for less than 3 months by newly diagnosed Graves' disease patients. Patients with persistent Graves' disease were compared with patients with newly diagnosed Graves' disease using TCR sequencing and RNA sequencing of peripheral blood. The study took place in China and was registered as a clinical trial. A total of around 35 samples underwent TCR sequencing: some 13 from persistent and about 20 from newly diagnosed Graves' disease patients. What the research found in general, with its limitations: Persistent Graves' disease patients showed lower TCR Shannon entropy and fewer highly expanded clones than newly diagnosed patients, suggesting clonal expansion. Patients with persistent disease shared more public clonotypes (approximately 2,500) than newly diagnosed patients did (approximately 970). Sequencing and analysis were restricted to the TCR beta chain. Only peripheral blood was studied, because thyroid tissue, the primary lesion, was inaccessible. The small sample size was acknowledged by the authors as a limitation that may reduce accuracy. TRBV28, TRBJ1-2 and TRBJ2-5 were preferentially used in persistent disease, while TRBV20-1 and TRBJ2-1 were favored in newly diagnosed disease.

The library came from multiplex PCR. The sequencer was an Illumina HiSeq 4000. CDR3 regions were amplified by Arm-PCR with iRepertoire HTBI primers to construct TCR beta libraries. Gel purification was performed on PCR products prior to sequencing. The authors processed their data as follows. Gene usage analysis of CDR3 amino acid clonotypes relied on the approximately 68 TRBV and over 13 TRBJ segments identified across samples. COPE and FqMerger were used to merge the filtered high-quality paired reads into contigs. BLAST was used to align contigs to the IMGT TRBV, TRBD and TRBJ reference genes, and CDR3 was defined following IMGT. Any clonotype with a frequency above 0.1% was counted as a highly expanded clone. Repertoire diversity was measured by Shannon entropy, and V-J evenness by the Gini coefficient. A clonotype found in more than one individual was treated as public. TCRdb cleaned the public reads at Q25 with fastp, built clones with MiXCR and kept in-frame beta chains. For every CDR3 protein sequence, its rows merge into one entry that carries the most common genes and DNA. The V and J calls and clone size come from TCRdb's table, not from the authors' own analysis. Present in this sample are 300,000 to 450,000 distinct CDR3 sequences, 15% to 18% of which were seen just once. In total, the top ten clones hold 22% of the sample.

From the germline V gene, CDR1 is SGHNT and CDR2 is YENEEA. The CDR3 numbers 18 residues from cysteine through phenylalanine. Left in the record is the CDR3 DNA by itself, 54 bases read in frame from the first base. V is pared back by 4 bases and J by 1 base, with 19 bases lying between the germline termini. This clonotype was seen repeatedly, ten times or more. The clone's antigen remains unknown. Base qualities were left out, and no much larger clone turns up one base away. The time point label corresponds to: newly diagnosed GD, antithyroid drugs for less than 3 months. RNA was extracted from PBMCs in TRIzol for both TCR sequencing and RNA sequencing. The diagnosis of Graves' disease followed American Thyroid Association guidelines. The patients came from an endocrinology department in Xi'an, China. From each patient, about 9.7 milliliters of peripheral blood was collected into an EDTA anticoagulant tube. Ficoll Paque Plus density gradient separation was used to isolate PBMCs, and no further T cell sorting was done. RNA quality was checked with an Agilent 2100 Bioanalyzer and agarose gel, and concentration with a NanoDrop 2000.

Here the sequenced sample was peripheral blood mononuclear cells (PBMCs), taken at new diagnosis, from a patient treated with antithyroid drugs. The receptor was isolated from a female donor with Graves disease. Recombination connected TRBV11-3 to TRBJ2-2; TRBD1 might be the D gene, on 6 matching bases. The nucleotide sequence is given as TGTGCCAGCAGCTCTCGAAACCCGGGACAAGGGAACACCGGGGAGCTGTTTTTT. Translation gives CASSSRNPGQGNTGELFF.